This T cell receptor beta chain came from a study of read filtering for tumor transcriptome and immune sequencing. Study-level findings and limits: Dropping single-read clonotypes raised IR-seq and RNA-seq shared-clonotype correlation.

This CDR3 region has 14 residues. The V gene's germline CDR1 is SGHTA and CDR2 FQGNSA. V gave up 1 base and J gave up 4 bases, with 11 bases separating them. This library used roughly 0.4 ug RNA and molecular barcoded adaptors spanning alpha/delta and beta/gamma chains. Each CDR3 protein is one row after TCRdb ran MiXCR on the reads. Of over 35,000 distinct CDR3 sequences in the sample, 12% were seen once. This clonotype was counted only a few times. The antigen is unknown. V gene TRBV7-2 combines with J gene TRBJ2-7; D is undetermined. What was sequenced was a population of CD138-negative cells sorted from bone marrow. The sequence was collected from a donor at least 40 years old with multiple myeloma. This CDR3 reads CASSLEGRIYEQYF. The CDR3 nucleotides read TGTGCCAGCAGCTTAGAAGGCAGGATTTACGAGCAGTACTTC.